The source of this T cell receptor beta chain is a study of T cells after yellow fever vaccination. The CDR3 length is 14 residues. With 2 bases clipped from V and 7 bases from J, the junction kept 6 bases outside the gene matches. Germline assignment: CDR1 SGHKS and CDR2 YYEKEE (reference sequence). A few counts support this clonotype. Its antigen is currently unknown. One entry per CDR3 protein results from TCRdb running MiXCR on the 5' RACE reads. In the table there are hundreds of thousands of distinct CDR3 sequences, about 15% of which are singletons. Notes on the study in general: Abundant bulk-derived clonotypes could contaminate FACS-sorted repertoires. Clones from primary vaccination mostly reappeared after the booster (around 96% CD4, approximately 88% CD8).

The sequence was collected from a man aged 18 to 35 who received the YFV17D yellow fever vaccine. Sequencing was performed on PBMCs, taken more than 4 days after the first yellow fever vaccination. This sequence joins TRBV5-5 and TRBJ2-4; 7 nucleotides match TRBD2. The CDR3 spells CASSFLGEGNIQYF. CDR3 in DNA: TGTGCCAGCAGCTTCTTGGGGGAGGGGAACATTCAGTACTTC.